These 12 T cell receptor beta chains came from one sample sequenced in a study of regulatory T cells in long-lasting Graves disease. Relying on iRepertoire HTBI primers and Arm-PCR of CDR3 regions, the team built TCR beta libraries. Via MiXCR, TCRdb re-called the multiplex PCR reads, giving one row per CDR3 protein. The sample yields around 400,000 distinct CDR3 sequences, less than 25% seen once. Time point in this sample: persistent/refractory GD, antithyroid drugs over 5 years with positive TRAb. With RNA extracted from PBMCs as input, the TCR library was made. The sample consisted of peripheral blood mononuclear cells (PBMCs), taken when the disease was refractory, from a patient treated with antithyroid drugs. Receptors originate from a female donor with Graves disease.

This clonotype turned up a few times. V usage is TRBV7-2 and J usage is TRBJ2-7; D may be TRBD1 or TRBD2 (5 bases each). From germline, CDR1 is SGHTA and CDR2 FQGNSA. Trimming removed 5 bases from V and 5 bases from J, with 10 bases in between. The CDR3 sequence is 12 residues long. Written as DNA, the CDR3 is TGTGCCAGCAGCCCATCGGGGCACGAGCAGTACTTC. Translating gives CASSPSGHEQYF.

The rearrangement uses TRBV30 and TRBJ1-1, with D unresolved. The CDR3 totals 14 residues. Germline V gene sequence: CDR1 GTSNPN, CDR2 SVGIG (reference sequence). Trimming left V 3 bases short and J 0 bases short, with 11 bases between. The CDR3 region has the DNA TGTGCCTGGAGGGTGGCCCATATGAACACTGAAGCTTTCTTT. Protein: CAWRVAHMNTEAFF.

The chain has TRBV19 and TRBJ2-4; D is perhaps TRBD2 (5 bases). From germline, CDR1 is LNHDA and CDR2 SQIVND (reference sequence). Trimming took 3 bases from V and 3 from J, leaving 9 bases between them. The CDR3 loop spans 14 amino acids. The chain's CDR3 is CASSIGEDKNIQYF. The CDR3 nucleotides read TGTGCCAGTAGTATCGGGGAAGACAAAAACATTCAGTACTTC.

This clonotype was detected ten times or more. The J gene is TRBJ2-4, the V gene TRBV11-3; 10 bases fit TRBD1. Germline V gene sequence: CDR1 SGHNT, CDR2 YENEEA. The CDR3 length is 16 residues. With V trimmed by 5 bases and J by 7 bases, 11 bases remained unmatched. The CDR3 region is CASSPGTGARGNIQYF. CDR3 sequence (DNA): TGTGCCAGCAGCCCCGGGACAGGGGCCCGCGGTAACATTCAGTACTTC.

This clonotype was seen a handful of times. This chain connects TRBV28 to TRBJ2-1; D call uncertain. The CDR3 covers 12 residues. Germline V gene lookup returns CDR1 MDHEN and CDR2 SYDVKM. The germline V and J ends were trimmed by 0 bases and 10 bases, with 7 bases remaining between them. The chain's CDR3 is CASSLWTTEQFF. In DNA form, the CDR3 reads TGTGCCAGCAGTTTATGGACCACCGAGCAGTTCTTC.

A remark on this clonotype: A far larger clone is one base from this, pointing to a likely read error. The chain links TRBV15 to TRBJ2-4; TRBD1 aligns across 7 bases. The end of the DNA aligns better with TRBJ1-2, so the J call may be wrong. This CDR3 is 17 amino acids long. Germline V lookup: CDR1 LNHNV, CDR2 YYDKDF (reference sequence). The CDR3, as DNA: TGTGCCACCAGCAGAACAGAACGACAGGGAGCTCACTATTGCTACACCTTC. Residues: CATSRTERQGAHYCYTF.

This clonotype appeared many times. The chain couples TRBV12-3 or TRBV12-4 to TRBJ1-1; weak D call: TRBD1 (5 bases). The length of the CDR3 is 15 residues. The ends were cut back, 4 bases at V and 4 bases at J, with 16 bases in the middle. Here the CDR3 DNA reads TGTGCCAGCAGTTCATTGGGGGAATTAGGCACTGAAGCTTTCTTT. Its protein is CASSSLGELGTEAFF.

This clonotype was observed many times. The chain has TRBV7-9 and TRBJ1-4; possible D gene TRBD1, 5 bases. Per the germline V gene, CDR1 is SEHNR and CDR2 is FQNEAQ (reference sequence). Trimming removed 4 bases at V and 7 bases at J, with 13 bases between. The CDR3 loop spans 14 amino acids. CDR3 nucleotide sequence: TGTGCCAGCAGCTCGGGGGAGGCTGTTGAAAAACTGTTTTTT. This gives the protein CASSSGEAVEKLFF. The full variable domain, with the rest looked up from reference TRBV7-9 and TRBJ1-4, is DTGVSQNPRHKITKRGQNVTFRCDPISEHNRLYWYRQTLGQGPEFLTYFQNEAQLEKSRLLSDRFSAERPKGSFSTLEIQRTEQGDSAMYLCASSSGEAVEKLFFGSGTQLSVL.

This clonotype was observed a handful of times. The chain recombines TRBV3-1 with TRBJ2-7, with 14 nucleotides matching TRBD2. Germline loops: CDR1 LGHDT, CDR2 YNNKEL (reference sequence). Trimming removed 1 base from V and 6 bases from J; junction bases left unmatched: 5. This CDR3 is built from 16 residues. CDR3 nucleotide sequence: TGTGCCAGCAGCCAAGGAAAGGGACTAGCGGGAGCCGAGCAGTACTTC. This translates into CASSQGKGLAGAEQYF.

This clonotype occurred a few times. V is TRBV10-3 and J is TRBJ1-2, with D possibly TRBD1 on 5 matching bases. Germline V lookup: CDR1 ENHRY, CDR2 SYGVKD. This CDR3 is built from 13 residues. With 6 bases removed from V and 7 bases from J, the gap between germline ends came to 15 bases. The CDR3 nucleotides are TGTGCCATCAGCCGGGAGACGGGGGGTGGCTACACCTTC. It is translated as CAISRETGGGYTF.

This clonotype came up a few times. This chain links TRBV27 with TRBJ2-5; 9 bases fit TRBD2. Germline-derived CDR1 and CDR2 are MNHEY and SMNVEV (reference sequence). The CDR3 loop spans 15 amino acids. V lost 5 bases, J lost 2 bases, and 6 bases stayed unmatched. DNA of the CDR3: TGTGCCAGCAGTGTTATAGCGGGAGCTCAAGAGACCCAGTACTTC. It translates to CASSVIAGAQETQYF.

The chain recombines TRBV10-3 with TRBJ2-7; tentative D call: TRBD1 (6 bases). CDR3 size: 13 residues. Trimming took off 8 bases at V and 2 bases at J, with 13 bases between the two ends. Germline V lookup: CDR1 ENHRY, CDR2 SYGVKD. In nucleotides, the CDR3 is TGTGCCATCGGGACAAGAGCCACCTACGAGCAGTACTTC. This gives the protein CAIGTRATYEQYF.